These 2 T cell receptor beta chains share one sample of origin, sequenced in a study of T-cell memory formation after mild COVID-19 (dated by TCRdb to the early 2020s). The method was 5' RACE. Sequencing took place on an Illumina NovaSeq 6000. TCRdb cleaned the public reads at Q25 with fastp, built clones with MiXCR and kept in-frame beta chains. Here each entry gathers all rows of one CDR3 protein and keeps the most common genes and DNA. In this sample the table shows roughly 620,000 distinct CDR3 sequences, around 17% of which occur a single time. The ten top clones hold around 12% of the sample. Sequencing was performed on PBMCs or a T cell subset sorted from them (not recorded which). The receptors were sampled from an adult woman who had mild COVID-19 (a few samples of this study predate the infection). The sample titles of this study are shuffled in the database, so cell type and time point are left out; the donor was told from shared clones.

The rearrangement uses TRBV5-1 and TRBJ2-1, with TRBD1 matching over 7 bases. V trimming: 4 bases; J trimming: 1 base; junction bases outside the gene matches: 5. Germline lookup yields CDR1 SGHRS and CDR2 YFSETQ. The CDR3 totals 15 residues. The CDR3 nucleotides read TGCGCCAGCAGCCTTCGGGACAGATCCTACAATGAGCAGTTCTTC. Protein product: CASSLRDRSYNEQFF.

This clonotype appeared a few times. The V gene is TRBV6-6, the J gene TRBJ2-5, with TRBD1 matching over 7 bases. The V segment lost 7 bases and the J segment 5 bases; nucleotides outside the gene matches: 7. The CDR3 is 13 amino acids. Germline V gene sequence: CDR1 MNHNY, CDR2 SVGAGI (reference sequence). DNA for the CDR3: TGTGCCAGCACCAGAAACAGGGGTGAGACCCAGTACTTC. It translates to CASTRNRGETQYF.